The rows below give T cell receptor beta chains drawn from one sample of a study of chemoradiotherapy in HPV16-positive cancers. Profiled with immunoSEQ multiplex PCR; TCRdb holds only in-frame clones, not every one. The sample has some 9,800 clones; over 80% are singletons. This specimen was blood, taken from a patient who underwent chemoradiotherapy. The origin of the receptors is a human donor with HPV-associated anogenital cancer. Each CDR3 is given with its conserved first and last residue. The D gene is left open where the match is weak. Size values are once, few and many counts, or a class for expanded clones, and some rows have none.

TRBD1	TRBV6-1	TRBJ2-2	.	TGTGCCAGCAGTGACTACAGGGGGACCGGGGAGCTGTTTTTT	CASSDYRGTGELFF
.	TRBV10-3	TRBJ1-2	.	TGTGCCATCGATCTTGAGGGGACTCTCAACTATGGCTACACCTTC	CAIDLEGTLNYGYTF
TRBD2	TRBV11-2	TRBJ2-5	.	TGTGCCAGCAGCTTGGGGGGGCGACTAGCGGGGGGTTCACAAGAGACCCAGTACTTC	CASSLGGRLAGGSQETQYF
.	TRBV7-2	TRBJ1-5	.	TGTGCCAGCAGCTTAGATGACCTTCAGCCCCAGCATTTT	CASSLDDLQPQHF
TRBD1	TRBV15	TRBJ2-2	once	TGTGCCACCAGCAGATATACAGGGGAAACCGGGGAGCTGTTTTTT	CATSRYTGETGELFF
.	TRBV10-2	TRBJ2-3	.	TGCGCCAGCAGGACTACCACAGATACGCAGTATTTT	CASRTTTDTQYF
.	TRBV9	TRBJ1-1	few	TGTGCCAGCAGCGCGTCCTCCTCGACAAGGAACACTGAAGCTTTCTTT	CASSASSSTRNTEAFF
TRBD2	TRBV5-6	TRBJ2-1	.	TGTGCCAGCAGCTTCCCGGGGGGCTCCTACAATGAGCAGTTCTTC	CASSFPGGSYNEQFF
.	TRBV19	TRBJ1-2	.	TGTGCCAGTAGTATAGATCGCAGGGAGACCCTCTATGGCTACACCTTC	CASSIDRRETLYGYTF
.	TRBV30	TRBJ1-5	.	TGTGCCTGGAGTAGGGGCGAAGGTCAGCCCCAGCATTTT	CAWSRGEGQPQHF
.	TRBV19	TRBJ1-2	few	TGTGCCAGTAGGCCCCCGGGACGGAATTATGGCTACACCTTC	CASRPPGRNYGYTF
.	TRBV7-9	TRBJ2-7	.	TGTGCCAGCAGCGAGGGGGTCTTCTACGAGCAGTACTTC	CASSEGVFYEQYF
.	TRBV6-1	TRBJ1-1	.	TGTGCCAGCAGTGAACGGGGAGGGAACACTGAAGCTTTCTTT	CASSERGGNTEAFF
TRBD1	TRBV7-2	TRBJ2-5	.	TGTGCCAGCAGCTTAGGAAGGGGGCTCCAAGAGACCCAGTACTTC	CASSLGRGLQETQYF
.	TRBV30	TRBJ1-6	.	TGTGCCTGGAGAAACAGATATAATTCACCCCTCCACTTT	CAWRNRYNSPLHF
.	TRBV2	TRBJ1-4	once	TGTGCCAGCAGACTACAGGGATTTCGGGATGAAAAACTGTTTTTT	CASRLQGFRDEKLFF
.	TRBV14	TRBJ2-2	.	TGTGCCAGCAGCCAACGCGGGTGGACCGGGGAGCTGTTTTTT	CASSQRGWTGELFF
.	TRBV29-1	TRBJ1-3	.	TGCAGCGTCAAATCGGGGGAAGCTGGAAACACCATATATTTT	CSVKSGEAGNTIYF
.	TRBV5-1	TRBJ2-5	.	TGCGCCAGCAGCCGGATCCAAGAGACCCAGTACTTC	CASSRIQETQYF
.	TRBV6-6	TRBJ1-2	.	TGTGCCAGCACGAGGGACGGAATTGAGTATGGCTACACCTTC	CASTRDGIEYGYTF
.	TRBV7-2	TRBJ1-3	once	TGTGCCAGCAGCTTAGTATCCAGCCATGGAAACACCATATATTTT	CASSLVSSHGNTIYF
TRBD1	TRBV15	TRBJ1-1	.	TGTGCCACCAGCTCATGGGATTGGACAGGGGTAATCGGGAACACTGAAGCTTTCTTT	CATSSWDWTGVIGNTEAFF
.	TRBV25-1	TRBJ1-1	.	TGTGCCAGCAGTGAATGGGAAGGGGGCACTGAAGCTTTCTTT	CASSEWEGGTEAFF
.	TRBV9	TRBJ1-5	once	TGTGCCAGCAGCCCCCGGGGCCGAGAAGACCAGCCCCAGCATTTT	CASSPRGREDQPQHF
.	TRBV7-8	TRBJ2-7	.	TGTGCCACCGGACTCAGGGAAACGGGGGCCAGCGAGCAGTACTTC	CATGLRETGASEQYF
.	TRBV5-4	TRBJ1-1	.	TGTGCCAGCAGCCCGAACCCCGGGACGAGGAACACTGAAGCTTTCTTT	CASSPNPGTRNTEAFF
.	TRBV11-2	TRBJ2-5	.	TGTGCCAGCAGCCAATCGGGTAGAAGGACCCAGTACTTC	CASSQSGRRTQYF
.	TRBV6-1	TRBJ2-7	.	TGTGCCAGCAGTGATTTTTTGGTCTACGAGCAGTACTTC	CASSDFLVYEQYF
TRBD1	TRBV19	TRBJ1-2	.	TGTGCCAGTAGTATAACAGGGGGCATCGGCTATGGCTACACCTTC	CASSITGGIGYGYTF
.	TRBV6-1	TRBJ1-1	.	TGTGCCAGCAGTGAAACCGGCACTGAAGCTTTCTTT	CASSETGTEAFF
.	TRBV5-5	TRBJ1-1	.	TGTGCCAGCAGCCGGACATCCCAAGGGGACACTGAAGCTTTCTTT	CASSRTSQGDTEAFF
TRBD1	TRBV6-6	TRBJ2-3	.	TGTGCCAGCAGTAAACAGACAGGGGTCTACACAGATACGCAGTATTTT	CASSKQTGVYTDTQYF
.	TRBV7-2	TRBJ2-3	.	TGTGCCAGCAGCTTAGGCCCTGGGGATACGCAGTATTTT	CASSLGPGDTQYF
.	TRBV11-2	TRBJ1-2	.	TGTGCCAGCAGCTTCGAGGGTAGCGGCTACACCTTC	CASSFEGSGYTF
.	TRBV5-1	TRBJ2-2	.	TGCGCCAGCAGCCAGTCGGACTCCTTTCGCGGTGGGGAGCTGTTTTTT	CASSQSDSFRGGELFF
.	TRBV6-1	TRBJ1-1	.	TGTGCCAGCAGCCAAGGTACAGTTCCGACTGAAGCTTTCTTT	CASSQGTVPTEAFF
.	TRBV16	TRBJ2-1	.	TGTGCCAGCAGCGACGTCGATGAGCAGTTCTTC	CASSDVDEQFF
TRBD2	TRBV2	TRBJ2-2	few	TGTGCCAGCAGTGATCCGGGGGGATACACCGGGGAGCTGTTTTTT	CASSDPGGYTGELFF
.	TRBV12-2	TRBJ1-2	once	TGTGCAAGTCGCTCCGGTGAGGGGGGAACGAAACCTGGCTACACCTTC	CASRSGEGGTKPGYTF
.	TRBV6-5	TRBJ1-6	.	TGTGCCAGCAGTTACATGGGGGCACGGTCACCCCTCCACTTT	CASSYMGARSPLHF
TRBD2	TRBV11-2	TRBJ2-1	.	TGTGCCAGCAGCTTAGTGGGACTAGTCAATGAGCAGTTCTTC	CASSLVGLVNEQFF
TRBD2	TRBV7-2	TRBJ2-2	.	TGTGCCAGCAGCCTTGCTAGCGGGGGATCAAACACCGGGGAGCTGTTTTTT	CASSLASGGSNTGELFF
.	TRBV5-1	TRBJ1-3	.	TGCGCCAGCAGCTTGGATACGGGTTCGGGAAACACCATATATTTT	CASSLDTGSGNTIYF
.	TRBV5-6	TRBJ1-2	.	TGTGCCAGCAGCTTGCCAGGGATGGCGGGAGGCTACACCTTC	CASSLPGMAGGYTF
TRBD1	TRBV5-8	TRBJ2-7	.	TGTGCCAGCAGCTTGGGGGGACAGATCTCCTACGAGCAGTACTTC	CASSLGGQISYEQYF
.	TRBV29-1	TRBJ1-2	.	TGCAGCGTTGAAGATCCTGTCGGGACCTATGGCTACACCTTC	CSVEDPVGTYGYTF
TRBD1	TRBV19	TRBJ2-7	.	TGTGCCAGTAGTCCAGGGGGCCGCGAGCAGTACTTC	CASSPGGREQYF
TRBD2	TRBV27	TRBJ2-7	.	TGTGCCAGCAGTCCGTCTAGCGGGGGGGCCTACGAGCAGTACTTC	CASSPSSGGAYEQYF
.	TRBV10-2	TRBJ2-7	few	TGCGCCAGTCAGGGATCTGGGTACGAGCAGTACTTC	CASQGSGYEQYF
.	TRBV9	TRBJ1-1	.	TGTGCCAGCAGCGTAGTCAGGGGCGACACTGAAGCTTTCTTT	CASSVVRGDTEAFF
.	TRBV30	TRBJ2-1	.	TGTGCCTGGAGTCCCAACGGGGGTAGCCACAATGAGCAGTTCTTC	CAWSPNGGSHNEQFF
.	TRBV7-9	TRBJ2-7	.	TGTGCCAGCAGCTTCGGGTCTCGGGACGGCGACGAGCAGTACTTC	CASSFGSRDGDEQYF
TRBD1	TRBV2	TRBJ1-1	.	TGTGCCAGCAGCCTAGACAGGGAGACTGAAGCTTTCTTT	CASSLDRETEAFF
.	TRBV5-1	TRBJ2-3	once	.	CASSPSVADTQYF
.	TRBV2	TRBJ2-2	.	TGTGCCAGCAGTGAAAATGTGAGGGCGACTAGACCCGGGGAGCTGTTTTTT	CASSENVRATRPGELFF
.	TRBV19	TRBJ1-1	.	TGTGCCAGTAGGTCAGGGGACACTGAAGCTTTCTTT	CASRSGDTEAFF
.	TRBV14	TRBJ2-1	.	TGTGCCAGCAGCCAAGGACTAATATTCGATGAGCAGTTCTTC	CASSQGLIFDEQFF
TRBD1	TRBV19	TRBJ1-1	once	TGTGCCAGTAGCACAGGGACAGGCACTGAAGCTTTCTTT	CASSTGTGTEAFF
.	TRBV14	TRBJ1-2	.	TGTGCCAGCAGCCAAGATCTGGCCAAAGGCTACACCTTC	CASSQDLAKGYTF